The 17 T cell receptor beta chains reported below all come from one sample, sequenced in a study of T and B cells in COVID-19 patients. From blood, about 230-500 ng of genomic DNA served as TRB template. Multiplex PCR with BIOMED2 TRB-A/B primer pools amplified TRB rearrangements. TCRdb independently ran MiXCR on the multiplex PCR reads; one entry per CDR3 protein. The sample carries roughly 15,000 distinct CDR3 sequences, around a quarter recorded once. Sequenced input: blood. The receptors stem from a human donor who had recovered from COVID-19.

The chain recombines TRBV30 with TRBJ1-5; a possible D gene is TRBD1 (6 bases). Per the germline V gene, CDR1 is GTSNPN and CDR2 is SVGIG (reference sequence). Between the trimmed V and J ends, which lost 4 bases and 0 bases, there was a span of 7 bases. The CDR3 runs to 13 residues. The CDR3 DNA follows: TGTGCCTGGACAGGGGATAGCAATCAGCCCCAGCATTTT. This codes for CAWTGDSNQPQHF.

This clonotype was observed at least ten times. The V gene is TRBV6-2 or TRBV6-3, the J gene TRBJ2-7; D unresolved. The CDR3 is 12 amino acids. With 0 bases removed from V and 8 bases from J, the gap between germline ends came to 8 bases. The germline gives CDR1 MNHEY, CDR2 SVGEGT. The CDR3 nucleotides read TGTGCCAGCAGTTACTCCCTCTTCAAGCAGTACTTC. Protein sequence: CASSYSLFKQYF.

This clonotype was detected a few times. The chain combines TRBV30 with TRBJ1-1; D unclear. CDR3 length: 13 residues. V lost 7 bases and J 1 base, leaving 13 bases between the germline ends. Germline V lookup: CDR1 GTSNPN, CDR2 SVGIG (reference sequence). This CDR3 reads CALEFGSNTEAFF. In DNA, the CDR3 is TGTGCCTTGGAGTTCGGCTCGAACACTGAAGCTTTCTTT.

By sample fraction, this clonotype is medium-sized. The CDR3 reads CASSYGGGRKETQYF. CDR3 nucleotide sequence: TGTGCCAGCAGTTACGGTGGGGGGAGGAAGGAGACCCAGTACTTC. The chain joins TRBV6-5 to TRBJ2-5; tentative D call: TRBD2 (6 bases). The V and J ends lost 2 bases and 5 bases respectively, with 15 bases between them. This CDR3 is 15 amino acids long. Looked up from germline, CDR1 is MNHEY and CDR2 is SVGAGI.

This chain joins TRBV6-1 and TRBJ2-1; perhaps TRBD1 as D (6 bases). V was shortened by 7 bases and J by 3 bases, with 16 bases between the two germline ends. Looked up from germline, CDR1 is MNHNS and CDR2 is SASEGT. CDR3 size: 15 residues. The CDR3 coding sequence is TGTGCCAGCACCCCAGCAGGGGAGCTCTACAATGAGCAGTTCTTC. As protein: CASTPAGELYNEQFF.

This clonotype was seen repeatedly, ten times or more. The chain employs TRBV29-1 and TRBJ1-2; a weak D match, TRBD1 (5 bases). Trimming shortened V by 6 bases and J by 5 bases, and 19 bases separated the two germline ends. The germline gives CDR1 SQVTM, CDR2 ANQGSEA. The CDR3 runs 14 residues. CDR3 region: CSVLKRGMGYGYTF. CDR3 nucleotide sequence: TGCAGCGTCCTGAAGAGGGGAATGGGGTATGGCTACACCTTC.

This clonotype was found many times. The gene calls are TRBV30 and TRBJ2-5, with D possibly being TRBD1 (5 bases). The length of the CDR3 is 13 residues. V lost 6 bases, J lost 0 bases, and 11 bases lay in between. Germline lookup yields CDR1 GTSNPN and CDR2 SVGIG (reference sequence). The DNA for the CDR3 is TGTGCCTGTGGGGCAGGCAACCAAGAGACCCAGTACTTC. It codes for CACGAGNQETQYF.

On this clonotype: At one boundary the junction diverges from the germline segment, which might be a read error. The V call is TRBV11-2, the J call TRBJ1-4; 9 positions match TRBD1. Germline V gene lookup returns CDR1 SGHAT and CDR2 FQNNGV. This CDR3 has 13 residues. The CDR3 here is CASSPNRDRATVF. In DNA form, the CDR3 reads TGTGCCAGCAGCCCTAACCGGGACAGGGCAACTGTTTTT.

The chain employs TRBV6-5 and TRBJ1-2; 9 nucleotides match TRBD1. The ends lost 6 bases at V and 7 bases at J; junction bases unmatched: 6. There are 13 residues in the CDR3. The V gene's germline CDR1 is MNHEY and CDR2 SVGAGI. In DNA form, the CDR3 reads TGTGCCAGCAGCCCCACAGGGGGCAGTGGCTACACCTTC. It is translated as CASSPTGGSGYTF.

The genes are TRBV18 and TRBJ2-7; D gene unclear. The germline gives CDR1 KGHSH, CDR2 LQKENI. This CDR3 comprises 12 residues. Trimming stripped 5 bases from V and 0 bases from J, with 5 bases between. In DNA form, the CDR3 reads TGTGCCAGCTCAGCTAACTCCTACGAGCAGTACTTC. Amino acids: CASSANSYEQYF.

This chain joins TRBV12-3 or TRBV12-4 and TRBJ2-7, with no clear D. This CDR3 contains 13 residues. V gave up 6 bases and J gave up 8 bases, with 17 bases separating them. CDR3: CASSRIRAIQQYF. In DNA form, the CDR3 reads TGTGCCAGCAGCCGAATACGGGCAATTCAGCAGTACTTC.

Relative to its sample, this clonotype is medium-sized (0.01 to 0.1%). The chain recombines TRBV19 with TRBJ2-1, with D possibly being TRBD1 (5 bases). V was shortened by 8 bases and J by 5 bases, with 7 bases between the two germline ends. The CDR3 runs to 11 residues. The germline V gene encodes CDR1 LNHDA and CDR2 SQIVND (reference sequence). The CDR3 region is CASRQHNEQFF. CDR3 nucleotides: TGTGCCAGTCGACAGCACAATGAGCAGTTCTTC.

This clonotype occurred a few times. The V call is TRBV6-1, the J call TRBJ2-7, with D possibly matching TRBD1 (6 bases). Germline V CDR1 and CDR2: MNHNS, SASEGT. Trimming removed 0 bases at V and 12 bases at J, with 15 bases between. This CDR3 has 13 amino acids. CDR3 bases: TGTGCCAGCAGTGAAGCTTTGAGGGGGTTTCGGTACTTC. Protein sequence: CASSEALRGFRYF.

The chain carries TRBV12-3 or TRBV12-4 and TRBJ2-5, with 9 bases that match TRBD1. Losses at the gene ends were 3 bases for V and 6 bases for J; bases not matched to a gene: 8. This CDR3 is built from 15 residues. CDR3 nucleotide sequence: TGTGCCAGCAGTTTTACTGGACAGGGGCTTCAGACCCAGTACTTC. It codes for CASSFTGQGLQTQYF.

The rearrangement uses TRBV5-4 and TRBJ1-3; TRBD1 matches 9 bases. Germline lookup yields CDR1 SGHNT and CDR2 YYREEE (reference sequence). CDR3 length equals 15 residues. The V gene end was trimmed by 0 bases and the J gene end by 6 bases; junction bases not matched to a gene: 4. The CDR3 DNA follows: TGTGCCAGCAGCTTGGGAGGACAGGGGTCAAACACCATATATTTT. This gives the protein CASSLGGQGSNTIYF.

Points on this clonotype: Since a much larger clone is just one base distant, this may be a read error. The J gene is TRBJ2-5, the V gene TRBV19; TRBD2 aligns across 12 bases. Germline V CDR1 and CDR2: LNHDA, SQIVND (reference sequence). CDR3 length equals 16 residues. CDR3 sequence (DNA): TGTACCAGTAGTAAACTAGCGGGAGGAGGGCAAGAGACCCAGTACTTC. This translates into CTSSKLAGGGQETQYF.

This clonotype rates as medium-sized. The CDR3 DNA sequence: TGTGCCAGTAGTACCCAGGTGACCTCCTACGAGCAGTACTTC. It is translated as CASSTQVTSYEQYF. The gene calls are TRBV19 and TRBJ2-7, with D hard to call. Trimming removed 4 bases from V and 0 bases from J, with 10 bases in between. Germline loops: CDR1 LNHDA, CDR2 SQIVND (reference sequence). This CDR3 contains 14 residues.